The next 20 T cell receptor beta chains were all read from a single sample in a study of blood T cell repertoires in COVID-19. Generated by immunoSEQ multiplex PCR, the TCRdb table keeps only in-frame clones and is missing some. This sample has roughly 280,000 clones; approximately 90% occur once, and the top ten carry approximately 2.7%. What was sequenced was PBMCs or T cells enriched from blood (not recorded which). These receptors were taken from a man aged 35 to 55 who had been exposed to COVID-19.

The chain uses TRBV7-2 and TRBJ1-1; a weak D match, TRBD1 (5 bases). The CDR3 runs to 14 residues. V lost 3 bases and J lost 1, with 9 bases in between. Per the germline V gene, CDR1 is SGHTA and CDR2 is FQGNSA. CDR3 nucleotide sequence: TGTGCCAGCAGCTTGAAAACAGGGAACACTGAAGCTTTCTTT. Encoded protein: CASSLKTGNTEAFF.

The chain recombines TRBV19 with TRBJ1-2; the D gene is possibly TRBD1 (6 bases). The CDR3 has 14 residues. Germline lookup yields CDR1 LNHDA and CDR2 SQIVND (reference sequence). V was cut by 6 bases and J by 8 bases, with 19 bases left in between. This CDR3 reads CASSRGKFDQGYTF. CDR3 bases: TGTGCCAGTAGCAGGGGCAAGTTTGACCAGGGCTACACCTTC.

This CDR3 reads CASSIGLAYEQYF. The CDR3 DNA follows: TGTGCCAGTAGTATCGGTCTAGCGTACGAGCAGTACTTC. J is TRBJ2-7 and V is TRBV19; tentative D call: TRBD2 (6 bases). V was shortened by 3 bases and J by 4 bases, with 10 bases between the two germline ends. Looked up from germline, CDR1 is LNHDA and CDR2 is SQIVND (reference sequence). The length of the CDR3 is 13 residues.

The chain recombines TRBV7-9 with TRBJ1-3, with 7 bases aligning to TRBD1. Germline V CDR1 and CDR2: SEHNR, FQNEAQ (reference sequence). The CDR3 has 16 amino acids. V was clipped by 3 bases and J by 1 base; unmatched bases: 6. The CDR3 loop reads CASSLAGQTSGNTIYF. The CDR3 nucleotides read TGTGCCAGCAGCTTGGCGGGACAGACTTCTGGAAACACCATATATTTT.

The chain links TRBV15 to TRBJ1-1, with D perhaps matching TRBD1 (6 bases). The germline V and J ends were trimmed by 3 bases and 2 bases, with 13 bases remaining between them. CDR1 and CDR2 (germline): LNHNV, YYDKDF (reference sequence). The CDR3 is 15 residues long. The CDR3 here is CATSRVQGGNTEAFF. DNA for the CDR3: TGTGCCACCAGCAGGGTACAGGGCGGAAACACTGAAGCTTTCTTT.

The chain recombines TRBV27 with TRBJ2-1, with D perhaps TRBD1 (6 bases). This CDR3 region has 14 residues. Germline CDR1 and CDR2: MNHEY and SMNVEV (reference sequence). The V gene lost 7 bases and the J gene lost 8 bases, with 18 bases spanning the gap. The CDR3 sequence is CASKYGRGPDEQFF. CDR3 DNA sequence: TGTGCCAGCAAGTATGGCAGGGGTCCGGATGAGCAGTTCTTC.

The chain has TRBV30 and TRBJ2-3, with 8 bases identical to TRBD2. The junction had 4 bases not matched to a gene; V was cut back by 3 bases and J by 2 bases. CDR1 and CDR2 (germline): GTSNPN, SVGIG (reference sequence). The CDR3 extends over 14 amino acids. The DNA of the CDR3 is TGTGCCTGGAGGCTAGCGGGCTTCACAGATACGCAGTATTTT. It specifies CAWRLAGFTDTQYF.

J is TRBJ2-7 and V is TRBV19; 10 nucleotides line up with TRBD1. Germline trimming cut 6 bases from V and 2 bases from J; bases unmatched to any gene: 7. The CDR3 spans 15 residues. Germline V gives CDR1 LNHDA, CDR2 SQIVND (reference sequence). CDR3 sequence: CASRPGTGATYEQYF. The CDR3, as DNA: TGTGCCAGTAGGCCGGGGACAGGGGCCACCTACGAGCAGTACTTC.

The V call is TRBV11-2, the J call TRBJ2-7, with 12 positions matching TRBD2. Germline V CDR1 and CDR2: SGHAT, FQNNGV. The CDR3 consists of 17 residues. J gave up 1 base and V 1 base, and 5 bases lay outside the gene matches. This chain's CDR3 is CASSLVPGLAGSYEQYF. The CDR3 bases are TGTGCCAGCAGCTTAGTCCCGGGACTAGCGGGTTCCTACGAGCAGTACTTC.

The chain has TRBV6-5 and TRBJ1-6, with D possibly being TRBD1 (6 bases). Germline-derived CDR1 and CDR2 are MNHEY and SVGAGI. The CDR3 spans 16 residues. V lost 2 bases, J lost 8 bases, and 16 bases lay in between. The CDR3 region is CASSYTLQGSDSPLHF. Here the CDR3 DNA reads TGTGCCAGCAGTTACACCCTACAGGGTTCGGATTCACCCCTCCACTTT.

The CDR3 loop reads CASSQAHLAWSGELFF. CDR3 in DNA: TGTGCCAGCAGCCAAGCGCACCTAGCGTGGTCCGGGGAGCTGTTTTTT. The chain uses TRBV3-1 (or the pseudogene TRBV3-2) and TRBJ2-2; a possible D gene is TRBD2 (6 bases). V gave up 1 base and J gave up 6 bases, with 15 bases separating them. This CDR3 region has 16 residues. Germline-derived CDR1 and CDR2 are LGHDT and YNNKEL (reference sequence).

The J gene is TRBJ1-1, the V gene TRBV9, with 10 bases identical to TRBD1. The CDR3 is 16 amino acids. Trimming at V came to 2 bases and at J to 1 base, leaving 5 bases not matched to a gene. Germline V lookup: CDR1 SGDLS, CDR2 YYNGEE. CDR3 protein: CASSVVRDRGNTEAFF. The CDR3 DNA sequence: TGTGCCAGCAGCGTTGTCCGGGACAGGGGGAACACTGAAGCTTTCTTT.

The chain couples TRBV5-1 to TRBJ1-2; TRBD1 matches at 11 bases. The CDR3 consists of 15 residues. CDR1 SGHRS and CDR2 YFSETQ come from the germline V gene. After removal of 2 bases from V and 7 bases from J, the junction contained 7 bases not matched to a gene. This CDR3 is CASSFGGQGASGYTF. CDR3 DNA: TGCGCCAGCAGCTTTGGAGGACAGGGGGCCTCTGGCTACACCTTC.

V gene TRBV4-1 combines with J gene TRBJ1-3; 8 bases are a match to TRBD1. CDR1 is MGHRA and CDR2 is YSYEKL in the germline V gene. Trimming took 1 base from V and 1 from J; bases not matched to a gene: 0. The CDR3 is 15 residues long. The CDR3 loop is CASSQGQGSGNTIYF. As DNA, the CDR3 is TGCGCCAGCAGCCAAGGACAGGGGTCTGGAAACACCATATATTTT.

V gene TRBV7-9 combines with J gene TRBJ2-3, with 13 nucleotides matching TRBD2. Trimming cost V 5 bases and J 2 bases; bases outside gene matches: 7. The CDR3 has 17 residues. Per germline, CDR1 SEHNR and CDR2 FQNEAQ (reference sequence). In DNA, the CDR3 is TGTGCCAGCAGCGCAGCCGGGACTAGCGGGATCACAGATACGCAGTATTTT. It encodes CASSAAGTSGITDTQYF.

V is TRBV27 and J is TRBJ1-6; maybe TRBD1 (5 bases). This CDR3 has 15 residues. V lost 0 bases and J 7 bases, leaving 10 bases between the germline ends. Germline CDR1 is MNHEY and CDR2 is SMNVEV (reference sequence). DNA of the CDR3: TGTGCCAGCAGTTTATCGGCAGGGCTGAATTCACCCCTCCACTTT. Translating gives CASSLSAGLNSPLHF.

This clone was found once. This rearrangement joins TRBV19 to TRBJ2-3; 7 positions agree with TRBD1. Germline V gives CDR1 LNHDA, CDR2 SQIVND (reference sequence). The CDR3 runs to 15 residues. The V segment lost 5 bases and the J segment 0 bases; nucleotides outside the gene matches: 5. CDR3 coding DNA: TGTGCCAGTAGTCCGACAGGGTTTAGCACAGATACGCAGTATTTT. This encodes CASSPTGFSTDTQYF. Based on the CDR3 plus reference TRBV19 and TRBJ2-3, the full variable domain is DGGITQSPKYLFRKEGQNVTLSCEQNLNHDAMYWYRQDPGQGLRLIYYSQIVNDFQKGDIAEGYSVSREKKESFPLTVTSAQKNPTAFYLCASSPTGFSTDTQYFGPGTRLTVL.

This sequence joins TRBV5-1 and TRBJ1-1; 9 bases line up with TRBD1. The CDR3 is made up of 14 amino acids. From germline, CDR1 is SGHRS and CDR2 YFSETQ. V was pared by 4 bases and J by 4 bases, with 5 bases of the junction left unmatched. The CDR3 protein is CASSLRDRVTEAFF. The CDR3, as DNA: TGCGCCAGCAGCCTTAGGGACAGGGTCACTGAAGCTTTCTTT.

This chain joins TRBV11-3 and TRBJ2-7; 14 nucleotides agree with TRBD2. Trimming at V came to 3 bases and at J to 7 bases, leaving 5 bases not matched to a gene. This CDR3 region has 15 residues. Germline CDR1 and CDR2: SGHNT and YENEEA. The chain's CDR3 is CASSLGLAGVGEQYF. In DNA, the CDR3 is TGTGCCAGCAGCTTGGGACTAGCGGGAGTAGGGGAGCAGTACTTC.

This clone was detected only once. The rearrangement links TRBV27 to TRBJ1-6; D possibly corresponds to TRBD1 (5 bases). V was trimmed by 6 bases and J by 7 bases, leaving 13 bases between them. The CDR3 has 14 residues. Germline CDR1 is MNHEY and CDR2 is SMNVEV (reference sequence). As DNA, the CDR3 is TGTGCCAGCAGGTCAGGGACTCGGAATTCACCCCTCCACTTT. It is translated as CASRSGTRNSPLHF.